One sample yielded the 7 T cell receptor beta chains listed below, sequenced in a study of blood T cell repertoires in COVID-19. The assay was immunoSEQ multiplex PCR, and TCRdb's table has in-frame clones only and misses some. The sample carries about 110,000 clones, over 80% recorded once. The sample taken for sequencing was peripheral blood. These TCRs come from a human donor in a cohort sampled during active COVID-19.

The rearrangement links TRBV6-2 or TRBV6-3 to TRBJ1-3; 7 bases map to TRBD1. There are 16 residues in the CDR3. CDR1 and CDR2 from the germline V gene are MNHEY and SVGEGT. J gave up 2 bases and V 2 bases, and 6 bases lay outside the gene matches. The CDR3 reads CASSYRGQRPGNTIYF. In nucleotides, the CDR3 is TGTGCCAGCAGTTACAGGGGGCAACGCCCTGGAAACACCATATATTTT.

This clone was seen a single time. The chain recombines TRBV9 with TRBJ2-2, with TRBD2 as a possible D gene (5 bases). With 3 bases removed from V and 4 bases from J, the gap between germline ends came to 10 bases. The CDR3 spans 14 residues. Germline V gives CDR1 SGDLS, CDR2 YYNGEE. The CDR3 DNA follows: TGTGCCAGCAGCGGATCTAGCTCCACCGGGGAGCTGTTTTTT. Its translation is CASSGSSSTGELFF.

V usage is TRBV7-9 and J usage is TRBJ2-5; 8 positions match TRBD1. CDR1 and CDR2 (germline): SEHNR, FQNEAQ (reference sequence). V gave up 5 bases and J gave up 4 bases; unmatched junction bases: 3. This CDR3 is 13 amino acids long. CDR3 sequence: CASSPGGRETQYF. The CDR3 coding sequence is TGTGCCAGCAGCCCAGGGGGCCGAGAGACCCAGTACTTC.

The CDR3 sequence: CASSKVTPEVYGYTF. In DNA form, the CDR3 reads TGTGCCAGCAGCAAAGTGACACCGGAAGTATATGGCTACACCTTC. The chain recombines TRBV21-1 with TRBJ1-2; the table's D call, TRBD1, was not checked against the DNA. TRBV21-1 counts as a pseudogene. The CDR3 is made up of 15 amino acids.

This chain connects TRBV27 to TRBJ1-1; possibly TRBD1 for D (5 bases). With 8 bases removed from V and 4 bases from J, the gap between germline ends came to 23 bases. The CDR3 is 16 amino acids. Germline CDR1 is MNHEY and CDR2 is SMNVEV (reference sequence). The CDR3 DNA sequence: TGTGCCAGCGGCCTTCTGGGGTCAGGGCGGAGCACTGAAGCTTTCTTT. Protein product: CASGLLGSGRSTEAFF.

V is TRBV7-9 and J is TRBJ2-5; 7 positions match TRBD2. J was trimmed by 1 base and V by 1 base; bases with no gene match: 3. Germline CDR1 SEHNR, CDR2 FQNEAQ (reference sequence). This CDR3 spans 15 amino acids. The CDR3 DNA reads as TGTGCCAGCAGCTTAGTAGCGGGTCTCCAAGAGACCCAGTACTTC. The encoded protein is CASSLVAGLQETQYF.

The chain couples TRBV5-4 to TRBJ1-1, with 8 nucleotides matching TRBD1. The length of the CDR3 is 14 residues. Trimming at V came to 0 bases and at J to 7 bases, leaving 5 bases not matched to a gene. Germline V gene sequence: CDR1 SGHNT, CDR2 YYREEE (reference sequence). CDR3 region: CASSLGQGRDEAFF. CDR3 bases: TGTGCCAGCAGCTTGGGACAGGGGAGGGATGAAGCTTTCTTT.